The sequence of this T cell receptor beta chain was determined in a study of shared clonotypes between healthy human individuals. This clone has only one observation. Assay used: immunoSEQ multiplex PCR; TCRdb lists only in-frame clones, some missing. The table shows a few million clones, with approximately 95% occurring only once. CDR3 size: 17 residues. Germline V gene sequence: CDR1 SEHNR, CDR2 FQNEAQ (reference sequence). V was pared by 5 bases and J by 8 bases, with 15 bases of the junction left unmatched. Sequencing was carried out using naive CD4+ T cells from PBMCs. As for subset: CD45RA+ positively selected. V and J are TRBV7-9 and TRBJ1-2, with 12 bases aligning to TRBD1. This TCR came from a young man in good health. Some clones in this sample may be carry-over from other donors' samples. The CDR3 sequence: CASSARAPGQGAGGYTF. CDR3 sequence (DNA): TGTGCCAGCAGCGCCCGAGCTCCGGGACAGGGGGCAGGAGGCTACACCTTC.